This is a list of T cell receptor beta chains from one sample in a study of blood T cell repertoires in COVID-19. TCRdb's table, derived via immunoSEQ multiplex PCR, lists solely in-frame clones and lacks some. The sample includes 45,000 to 55,000 clones, about 87% seen only once; the top ten take around 13%. The specimen was peripheral blood. The origin of the receptors is a man aged 80 or over with acute or convalescent COVID-19. The CDR3 runs from the conserved cysteine through the conserved F or W. Each record gives: D gene, V gene, clone size, J gene, CDR3 DNA, CDR3 protein. A D gene is named only where the DNA matches it firmly. The size of a clone is reported for some rows only, either as once, few or many, or as a class for expanded clones.

D: TRBD1
V: TRBV5-8
size: -
J: TRBJ1-5
DNA: TGTGCCAGCAGTTTTCCCCCGGGACAGGGGGCCGATCAGCCCCAGCATTTT
CDR3: CASSFPPGQGADQPQHF

D: -
V: TRBV18
size: -
J: TRBJ2-7
DNA: TGTGCCAGCTCACCACATGTTCATGACGAGCAGTACTTC
CDR3: CASSPHVHDEQYF

D: -
V: TRBV5-1
size: -
J: TRBJ2-2
DNA: TGCGCCAGCAGCTTGGGCCCAGACTCGAACACCGGGGAGCTGTTTTTT
CDR3: CASSLGPDSNTGELFF

D: -
V: TRBV5-1
size: -
J: TRBJ1-3
DNA: TGCGCCAGCAGCTTTGATGCGAACACCATATATTTT
CDR3: CASSFDANTIYF

D: -
V: TRBV28
size: -
J: TRBJ1-5
DNA: TGTGCCAGCAGTCCCGATCGACTGGGCAATCAGCCCCAGCATTTT
CDR3: CASSPDRLGNQPQHF

D: -
V: TRBV5-1
size: -
J: TRBJ1-2
DNA: TGCGCCAGCAGCTCTGGCAGGGCAGAGATTAACTATGGCTACACCTTC
CDR3: CASSSGRAEINYGYTF

D: TRBD2
V: TRBV5-5
size: -
J: TRBJ2-5
DNA: TGTGCCAGCAGCTCGGGGGGTGGGAGCGGAGAGACCCAGTACTTC
CDR3: CASSSGGGSGETQYF

D: -
V: TRBV5-6
size: -
J: TRBJ1-5
DNA: TGTGCCAGCAGCTTGCGGGGGAGCAATCAGCCCCAGCATTTT
CDR3: CASSLRGSNQPQHF

D: TRBD1
V: TRBV5-1
size: once
J: TRBJ2-7
DNA: TGCGCCAGCAGCTTGGGGGCAAGACAGGGATACGAGCAGTACTTC
CDR3: CASSLGARQGYEQYF

D: -
V: TRBV29-1
size: -
J: TRBJ2-6
DNA: TGCAGCGTTGGTAACTCTGGGGCCAACGTCCTGACTTTC
CDR3: CSVGNSGANVLTF

D: -
V: TRBV11-2
size: -
J: TRBJ2-3
DNA: TGTGCCAGCAGCGTTAGGGGGACCAGCACAGATACGCAGTATTTT
CDR3: CASSVRGTSTDTQYF

D: -
V: TRBV4-2
size: -
J: TRBJ2-2
DNA: TGTGCCAGCAGCCAAGAACTGGCGGGGAACACCGGGGAGCTGTTTTTT
CDR3: CASSQELAGNTGELFF

D: -
V: TRBV29-1
size: -
J: TRBJ2-2
DNA: TGCAGCGTTGACGGGGGGACAGGGAACACCGGGGAGCTGTTTTTT
CDR3: CSVDGGTGNTGELFF

D: -
V: TRBV2
size: -
J: TRBJ2-3
DNA: TGTGCCAGCAGTGAAAACTATGTCACAGATACGCAGTATTTT
CDR3: CASSENYVTDTQYF

D: -
V: TRBV6-5
size: -
J: TRBJ2-7
DNA: TGTGCCAGCATTCTGGAGGAACGGGGGTACGAGCAGTACTTC
CDR3: CASILEERGYEQYF

D: -
V: TRBV24-1
size: -
J: TRBJ1-1
DNA: TGTGCCACCAGTGACACAACCGGGGAACGAGGGGCTTTCTTT
CDR3: CATSDTTGERGAFF

D: -
V: TRBV5-1
size: -
J: TRBJ2-1
DNA: TGCGCCAGCCGGACAGACTCCTACAATGAGCAGTTCTTC
CDR3: CASRTDSYNEQFF

D: TRBD2
V: TRBV9
size: -
J: TRBJ2-3
DNA: TGTGCCAGCAGCGTAGCCAGTGCCGGTAGGGTCACTAGCGGGGGCACAGATACGCAGTATTTT
CDR3: CASSVASAGRVTSGGTDTQYF

D: -
V: TRBV19
size: -
J: TRBJ1-1
DNA: TGTGCCAGTAGTACGGGAGGGGGTGGTGATGAAGCTTTCTTT
CDR3: CASSTGGGGDEAFF

D: TRBD1
V: TRBV28
size: -
J: TRBJ1-1
DNA: TGTGCCAGCAGCTGGGACAGGGTAGCTTTCTTT
CDR3: CASSWDRVAFF

D: TRBD1
V: TRBV7-2
size: -
J: TRBJ1-1
DNA: TGTGCCAGCAGCCCCCGGACAGGGGGAAGGGACACTGAAGCTTTCTTT
CDR3: CASSPRTGGRDTEAFF

D: -
V: TRBV28
size: -
J: TRBJ2-2
DNA: TGTGCCAGCAGTTTCTACAGGACCGGGGAGCTGTTTTTT
CDR3: CASSFYRTGELFF

D: -
V: TRBV6-5
size: few
J: TRBJ1-2
DNA: TGTGCCAGCACGGGGTGGAACTATGGCTACACCTTC
CDR3: CASTGWNYGYTF